The 31 T cell receptor beta chains given below trace back to one sample, sequenced in a study of shared clonotypes between healthy human individuals. Clones were read by immunoSEQ multiplex PCR, and TCRdb kept only the in-frame ones, dropping some. This table has roughly 400,000 clones, about 97% appearing once. Material: memory CD8+ T cells sorted from blood. The subset denotes: CD45RO+ cells pooled with CCR7-negative TemRA cells. These receptors came from a man aged 30-40 years in good health.

As regards this clone: Within the sample, other DNA sequences also encode this same CDR3. The rearrangement joins TRBV5-1 to TRBJ2-7; D is undetermined. The germline V and J ends were trimmed by 1 base and 2 bases, with 22 bases remaining between them. Germline V gene data show CDR1 as SGHRS and CDR2 as YFSETQ. The CDR3 contains 18 residues. The CDR3 DNA reads TGCGCCAGCAGCTTGTCCCCTCCGGGCGCGCAGATCCCCTACGAGCAGTACTTC. It encodes CASSLSPPGAQIPYEQYF.

J is TRBJ1-6 and V is TRBV5-1; D call uncertain. Between the trimmed V and J ends, which lost 0 bases and 5 bases, there was a span of 3 bases. CDR1 and CDR2 from the germline V gene are SGHRS and YFSETQ. The CDR3 runs 13 residues. CDR3 residues: CASSLGNNSPLHF. Written as DNA, the CDR3 is TGCGCCAGCAGCTTGGGCAATAATTCACCCCTCCACTTT.

This clone was seen a single time. The genes are TRBV7-9 and TRBJ2-1; unclear D gene. With 6 bases removed from V and 5 bases from J, the gap between germline ends came to 11 bases. This CDR3 is built from 13 residues. Per the germline V gene, CDR1 is SEHNR and CDR2 is FQNEAQ (reference sequence). CDR3 region: CASRLDRNNEQFF. The CDR3 bases are TGTGCCAGCAGGCTCGATCGAAACAATGAGCAGTTCTTC.

This chain connects TRBV25-1 to TRBJ2-1, with 7 bases aligning to TRBD2. With 3 bases clipped from V and 0 bases from J, the junction kept 2 bases outside the gene matches. From germline, CDR1 is MGHDK and CDR2 SYGVNS. The CDR3 length is 15 residues. Here the CDR3 reads CASSDASGSYNEQFF. In nucleotides, the CDR3 is TGTGCCAGCAGTGACGCTAGCGGCTCCTACAATGAGCAGTTCTTC. Combining the CDR3 with reference TRBV25-1 and TRBJ2-1 gives the whole variable domain EADIYQTPRYLVIGTGKKITLECSQTMGHDKMYWYQQDPGMELHLIHYSYGVNSTEKGDLSSESTVSRIRTEHFPLTLESARPSHTSQYLCASSDASGSYNEQFFGPGTRLTVL.

The V call is TRBV19, the J call TRBJ1-1, with a tentative D call TRBD1 (5 bases). The V and J ends lost 3 bases and 2 bases respectively, with 10 bases between them. Germline CDR1 LNHDA, CDR2 SQIVND (reference sequence). The CDR3 runs to 14 residues. The chain's CDR3 is CASSMAGTNTEAFF. CDR3 DNA sequence: TGTGCCAGTAGTATGGCAGGGACCAACACTGAAGCTTTCTTT.

This chain joins TRBV4-2 and TRBJ1-3; no clear D gene. This CDR3 has 15 amino acids. The V gene lost 0 bases and the J gene lost 0 bases, with 6 bases spanning the gap. Per the germline V gene, CDR1 is LGHNA and CDR2 is YNFKEQ. CDR3 nucleotide sequence: TGTGCCAGCAGCCAAGAAGGAGGCTCTGGAAACACCATATATTTT. It translates to CASSQEGGSGNTIYF.

This sequence joins TRBV2 and TRBJ1-5, with a possible D match to TRBD1 (6 bases). The CDR3 extends over 14 amino acids. The germline gives CDR1 SNHLY, CDR2 FYNNEI. V lost 4 bases to trimming and J lost 7 bases, with 14 bases between them. CDR3 DNA: TGTGCCAGCAGTGGGGGGGGCGCTTGGCAGCCCCAGCATTTT. It specifies CASSGGGAWQPQHF.

The chain combines TRBV2 with TRBJ1-4; weak D call: TRBD1 (5 bases). The CDR3 extends over 14 amino acids. V lost 5 bases and J 6 bases, leaving 13 bases between the germline ends. Germline lookup yields CDR1 SNHLY and CDR2 FYNNEI. The CDR3 region is CASSSGRGDEKLFF. Here the CDR3 DNA reads TGTGCCAGCAGTTCGGGACGGGGAGATGAAAAACTGTTTTTT.

The chain uses TRBV29-1 and TRBJ1-1; tentatively, D is TRBD1 (5 bases). V lost 7 bases and J lost 3, with 21 bases in between. There are 15 residues in the CDR3. CDR1 and CDR2 from the germline V gene are SQVTM and ANQGSEA. CDR3 nucleotide sequence: TGCAGCGGACGCCAAACTCTCCAGGGCTACACTGAAGCTTTCTTT. Its protein product is CSGRQTLQGYTEAFF. Full variable domain (outside the CDR3, taken from reference TRBV29-1 and TRBJ1-1): SAVISQKPSRDICQRGTSLTIQCQVDSQVTMMFWYRQQPGQSLTLIATANQGSEATYESGFVIDKFPISRPNLTFSTLTVSNMSPEDSSIYLCSGRQTLQGYTEAFFGQGTRLTVV.

The chain links TRBV7-2 to TRBJ2-7, with 11 bases that match TRBD2. This CDR3 is 17 amino acids long. Germline loops: CDR1 SGHTA, CDR2 FQGNSA. Losses at the gene ends were 4 bases for V and 1 base for J; bases not matched to a gene: 9. The CDR3 sequence: CASSSADGLAGSYEQYF. DNA for the CDR3: TGTGCCAGCAGCTCAGCGGACGGACTAGCGGGTTCCTACGAGCAGTACTTC.

This rearrangement joins TRBV6-1 to TRBJ1-2, with unresolved D. Germline assignment: CDR1 MNHNS and CDR2 SASEGT. The ends were cut back, 1 base at V and 8 bases at J, with 11 bases in the middle. This CDR3 spans 13 amino acids. This chain's CDR3 is CASSEGRWNGYTF. The CDR3 region has the DNA TGTGCCAGCAGTGAAGGCAGATGGAACGGCTACACCTTC.

This clone has just a few counts. This same CDR3 is encoded by further DNA sequences in the sample. This chain uses TRBV30 with TRBJ1-5; TRBD1 is a possible D gene (6 bases). Trimming took off 0 bases at V and 4 bases at J, with 7 bases between the two ends. Per germline, CDR1 GTSNPN and CDR2 SVGIG (reference sequence). The CDR3 extends over 13 amino acids. Here the CDR3 reads CAWSVGGNQPQHF. In nucleotides, the CDR3 is TGTGCCTGGAGTGTAGGGGGAAATCAGCCCCAGCATTTT.

The chain joins TRBV14 to TRBJ1-2; the match to TRBD1 covers 10 bases. Trimming at V came to 4 bases and at J to 8 bases, leaving 4 bases not matched to a gene. The CDR3 spans 13 residues. Germline values: CDR1 SGHDN, CDR2 FVKESK. CDR3 loop: CASSLTGGEGYTF. The CDR3 DNA sequence: TGTGCCAGCAGCCTGACAGGGGGCGAAGGCTACACCTTC.

This chain uses TRBV30 with TRBJ1-4, with unresolved D. The V gene lost 2 bases and the J gene lost 6 bases, with 7 bases spanning the gap. Germline V CDR1 and CDR2: GTSNPN, SVGIG (reference sequence). The CDR3 runs to 12 residues. The CDR3 region has the DNA TGTGCCTGGAGTCAAGGCGATGAAAAACTGTTTTTT. Its translation: CAWSQGDEKLFF.

The chain is built from TRBV5-4 and TRBJ2-1; D is uncertain. With 0 bases removed from V and 7 bases from J, the gap between germline ends came to 8 bases. Per the germline V gene, CDR1 is SGHNT and CDR2 is YYREEE (reference sequence). There are 13 residues in the CDR3. The CDR3 here is CASSLASSNEQFF. CDR3 bases: TGTGCCAGCAGCTTGGCATCGTCTAATGAGCAGTTCTTC.

The J gene is TRBJ2-3, the V gene TRBV5-4; TRBD1 might be the D (5 bases). The germline V gene has CDR1 SGHNT and CDR2 YYREEE (reference sequence). V dropped 5 bases and J dropped 4 bases, with 8 bases sitting between them. CDR3 length: 12 amino acids. CDR3 coding DNA: TGTGCCAGCAGTCAGGGTTCAGATACGCAGTATTTT. Its translation is CASSQGSDTQYF. The full variable domain, completed using reference TRBV5-4 and TRBJ2-3, is ETGVTQSPTHLIKTRGQQVTLRCSSQSGHNTVSWYQQALGQGPQFIFQYYREEENGRGNFPPRFSGLQFPNYSSELNVNALELDDSALYLCASSQGSDTQYFGPGTRLTVL.

The CDR3 sequence: CATWGETQYF. The CDR3 region has the DNA TGTGCCACTTGGGGAGAGACCCAGTACTTC. This chain joins TRBV28 and TRBJ2-5; D is unclear. CDR3 length: 10 amino acids. The germline gives CDR1 MDHEN, CDR2 SYDVKM. V dropped 10 bases and J dropped 4 bases, with 7 bases sitting between them.

J is TRBJ2-7 and V is TRBV9, with 12 bases that match TRBD2. Unmatched junction bases numbered 0, after V lost 3 bases and J lost 2 bases. Germline values: CDR1 SGDLS, CDR2 YYNGEE. CDR3 length: 14 residues. Written as DNA, the CDR3 is TGTGCCAGCAGCGCTAGCGGGAGGGCCTACGAGCAGTACTTC. It is translated as CASSASGRAYEQYF.

This chain joins TRBV6-5 and TRBJ1-1, with 8 bases identical to TRBD1. Germline-derived CDR1 and CDR2 are MNHEY and SVGAGI. Trimming took 2 bases from V and 8 from J; bases not matched to a gene: 4. This CDR3 contains 13 residues. The CDR3 protein is CASSYGGQGEAFF. Written as DNA, the CDR3 is TGTGCCAGCAGTTACGGAGGACAGGGAGAAGCTTTCTTT.

This chain links TRBV4-1 with TRBJ2-2; 7 bases agree with TRBD1. The CDR3 runs 18 residues. Germline V CDR1 and CDR2: MGHRA, YSYEKL. V shed 5 bases, J shed 4 bases, and the junction held 16 bases outside the gene matches. This chain's CDR3 is CASSFLDRSLASTGELFF. CDR3 DNA sequence: TGCGCCAGCAGCTTTCTGGACAGGTCCCTCGCGAGCACCGGGGAGCTGTTTTTT.

The V gene is TRBV19, the J gene TRBJ2-7; 14 bases align to TRBD2. The CDR3 covers 13 residues. Trimming removed 10 bases from V and 5 bases from J; junction bases left unmatched: 4. Per the germline V gene, CDR1 is LNHDA and CDR2 is SQIVND (reference sequence). The CDR3 DNA follows: TGTGCCACCAGACTAGCGGGAGGGCACGAGCAGTACTTC. It yields the protein CATRLAGGHEQYF.

This CDR3 is CASSLLAGVSYEQYF. The CDR3 DNA follows: TGTGCCAGCAGCTTGCTAGCGGGAGTTTCCTACGAGCAGTACTTC. The chain couples TRBV11-2 to TRBJ2-7, with TRBD2 matching 10 bases. With V trimmed by 3 bases and J by 1 base, 3 bases remained unmatched. The length of the CDR3 is 15 residues. CDR1 is SGHAT and CDR2 is FQNNGV in the germline V gene.

This rearrangement joins TRBV7-3 to TRBJ2-1; tentatively, D is TRBD1 (6 bases). V shed 4 bases and J shed 7 bases, with 11 bases lying between them. The CDR3 extends over 13 amino acids. The germline CDR1 and CDR2 sequences are SGHTA and FQGTGA. CDR3 nucleotides: TGTGCCAGCAGCTCCGACAGGTTAAATGAGCAGTTCTTC. It specifies CASSSDRLNEQFF. Complete variable domain (other parts from reference TRBV7-3 and TRBJ2-1): GAGVSQTPSNKVTEKGKYVELRCDPISGHTALYWYRQSLGQGPEFLIYFQGTGAADDSGLPNDRFFAVRPEGSVSTLKIQRTERGDSAVYLCASSSDRLNEQFFGPGTRLTVL.

V and J are TRBV18 and TRBJ2-3; 9 nucleotides line up with TRBD2. V lost 2 bases to trimming and J lost 4 bases; unmatched junction nucleotides: 10. The CDR3 runs 17 residues. Germline CDR1 KGHSH, CDR2 LQKENI. DNA of the CDR3: TGTGCCAGCTCACCATTCGCTAGCGGGACCCAATCAGATACGCAGTATTTT. Translation: CASSPFASGTQSDTQYF. Using reference TRBV18 and TRBJ2-3 for the parts outside the CDR3, the full variable domain is NAGVMQNPRHLVRRRGQEARLRCSPMKGHSHVYWYRQLPEEGLKFMVYLQKENIIDESGMPKERFSAEFPKEGPSILRIQQVVRGDSAAYFCASSPFASGTQSDTQYFGPGTRLTVL.

This clone has a single count. The chain carries TRBV13 and TRBJ2-2; 15 bases are shared with TRBD2. Per germline, CDR1 PRHDT and CDR2 FYEKMQ (reference sequence). The trim removed 2 bases at V and 6 bases at J, leaving 10 bases unmatched. The CDR3 runs 19 residues. CDR3 nucleotide sequence: TGTGCCAGCAGCTTACCCCCCGGACTAGCGGGAGGGGGTCCCGGGGAGCTGTTTTTT. Its translation is CASSLPPGLAGGGPGELFF.

This rearrangement joins TRBV9 to TRBJ2-1; no firm D call. Germline CDR1 SGDLS, CDR2 YYNGEE. Trimming took off 1 base at V and 8 bases at J, with 13 bases between the two ends. The CDR3 is made up of 14 amino acids. CDR3 loop: CASSVYSGSDEQFF. As DNA, the CDR3 is TGTGCCAGCAGCGTATATTCAGGAAGCGATGAGCAGTTCTTC.

The chain joins TRBV5-1 to TRBJ1-3; maybe TRBD1 (5 bases). With 3 bases removed from V and 0 bases from J, the gap between germline ends came to 10 bases. Germline-derived CDR1 and CDR2 are SGHRS and YFSETQ. CDR3 length: 15 amino acids. CDR3 sequence (DNA): TGCGCCAGCAGCTGGGACGGCAGCTCTGGAAACACCATATATTTT. Its translation is CASSWDGSSGNTIYF.

V and J are TRBV5-4 and TRBJ2-2; D gene ambiguous. Trimming cost V 2 bases and J 1 base, with 6 bases left between them. The CDR3 totals 14 residues. Germline V gene sequence: CDR1 SGHNT, CDR2 YYREEE (reference sequence). DNA of the CDR3: TGTGCCAGCAGCTTATTCAGGAACACCGGGGAGCTGTTTTTT. Protein sequence: CASSLFRNTGELFF.

This clone was seen a few times. The chain has TRBV2 and TRBJ1-1, with a tentative D call TRBD1 (6 bases). V shed 7 bases and J shed 4 bases, with 13 bases lying between them. Germline CDR1 is SNHLY and CDR2 is FYNNEI. This CDR3 is built from 13 residues. The CDR3 nucleotides are TGTGCCAGCACTAGGGGGGACGGCACTGAAGCTTTCTTT. Protein: CASTRGDGTEAFF.

The chain couples TRBV5-1 to TRBJ2-7; a possible D gene is TRBD2 (5 bases). The length of the CDR3 is 14 residues. V lost 3 bases and J 2 bases, leaving 12 bases between the germline ends. Germline CDR1 and CDR2: SGHRS and YFSETQ. CDR3 region: CASSWLASPYEQYF. CDR3 DNA sequence: TGCGCCAGCAGCTGGTTAGCGAGCCCCTACGAGCAGTACTTC. The whole variable domain, filled in from reference TRBV5-1 and TRBJ2-7, reads KAGVTQTPRYLIKTRGQQVTLSCSPISGHRSVSWYQQTPGQGLQFLFEYFSETQRNKGNFPGRFSGRQFSNSRSEMNVSTLELGDSALYLCASSWLASPYEQYFGPGTRLTVT.

The CDR3 DNA sequence: TGTGCCAGCAGCTTCCCCTTAACAGGGGGCGGCTACACCTTC. It is translated as CASSFPLTGGGYTF. The chain joins TRBV7-9 to TRBJ1-2; 9 positions agree with TRBD1. V lost 3 bases to trimming and J lost 8 bases; unmatched junction nucleotides: 7. The germline gives CDR1 SEHNR, CDR2 FQNEAQ (reference sequence). This CDR3 contains 14 residues.